This TCR beta chain was sequenced during a study of T cell responses to AZD1222 COVID-19 vaccine. Overall study context: Second-dose intervals of approximately 4 or approximately 12 weeks were pooled.

Note on this clone: No antigen is known for it.

The length of the CDR3 is 15 residues. In germline, CDR1 is KGHSH, CDR2 LQKENI. J lost 4 bases, V lost 4 bases, and 5 bases had no gene match. TCRdb's copy holds only in-frame clones and misses some; the assay was immunoSEQ multiplex PCR. In the table there are about 100,000 clones, less than 90% of which are singletons. Study conclusions and caveats: Spike-wide vaccine-associated CD4 TCRs dominated at 160-218 and 743-854. Repertoire collection took place solely once the T cell response had peaked. Donors, mostly white British, included more females; clonal diversity was possibly underestimated.

Sequenced here: peripheral blood, sampled on day 0 of AZD1222 vaccination. The rearrangement uses TRBV18 and TRBJ1-4, with 8 bases matching TRBD1. This receptor was obtained from an adult in good health. Here the CDR3 DNA reads TGTGCCAGCTCACACGGACAGGGAGTTAATGAAAAACTGTTTTTT. It specifies CASSHGQGVNEKLFF.